These T cell receptor beta chains were read from a single sample in a study of shared T cell receptors in the human thymus. Generated by immunoSEQ multiplex PCR, the TCRdb table keeps only in-frame clones and is missing some. The sample lists 650,000 to 950,000 clones, over 75% occurring once. These data also formed part of another study, on human thymus T cells.

The sequencing sample was made of thymocytes. Receptors were obtained from a girl less than two years old with a congenital heart defect. The conserved cysteine and the conserved F or W are not part of the CDR3 here.

V	J	CDR3
TRBV19	TRBJ2-7	ASSIPGTGEYEQY
TRBV5-1	TRBJ1-1	ASSSTPGGTEAF
TRBV18	TRBJ1-1	ASSKGGGLNTEAF
TRBV4-1	TRBJ2-4	ASSQVGLAKNIQY
TRBV5-4	TRBJ2-2	ASSLDSPNTGELF
TRBV5-1	TRBJ1-2	ASSLARAGCPGYT
TRBV5-1	TRBJ1-2	ASSPQGGYGYT
TRBV30	TRBJ2-2	AWSGGKGSSSGGELF
TRBV6-1	TRBJ2-7	ASSVASGGRMYEQY
TRBV27	TRBJ2-2	ASSSGQGTGELF
TRBV15	TRBJ2-1	ATSRDSQINEQF
TRBV4-1	TRBJ1-6	ASSQDRQGASNSPLH
TRBV2	TRBJ1-2	ARKRNRGGYGYT
TRBV15	TRBJ2-1	ATSRGGLAGRNEQF
TRBV4-1	TRBJ1-5	ASSQVLGQRIRQPQH
TRBV5-1	TRBJ2-4	ASSLGTGVLPKNIQY
TRBV11-2	TRBJ2-7	ASSRRTSGSYEQY
TRBV6-5	TRBJ1-5	ASSSSRPGNQPQH
TRBV27	TRBJ2-3	ASSLTGAGVPQY
TRBV5-6	TRBJ2-3	ASTVDRAVTDTQY
TRBV28	TRBJ1-1	ASSLPRGGLLNTEAF
TRBV5-1	TRBJ1-2	ASSLAGTNYGYT
TRBV28	TRBJ1-5	ASISRGVTNQPQH
TRBV2	TRBJ1-1	ASSDCGGQGPPGTEAF
TRBV5-1	TRBJ1-1	ASSLRTGVDMNTEAF
TRBV4-2	.	ASSQELLSTTYEQY
TRBV15	TRBJ2-5	ATSRGFFRGQETQY
TRBV5-1	TRBJ1-1	ASSPNGTLKHLMNTEAF
TRBV6-5	TRBJ1-1	ASGIGDSPNTEAF
TRBV5-1	TRBJ2-7	ASSRVGGDEQY
TRBV4-3	TRBJ2-1	ASSQAHLGGESYNEQF
TRBV2	TRBJ1-3	VSSDCSISSGNTIY
TRBV7-9	TRBJ2-7	ASSLIETQRGPLAYEQY
TRBV7-2	TRBJ2-3	ASSFQDQDTQY
TRBV7-2	TRBJ2-7	ASSLAGLQGEQY
TRBV9	TRBJ1-2	ASSVVDNRGKGQGRSWDYGYT
TRBV5-4	TRBJ1-2	ASSPKIATGGYGYT
TRBV27	TRBJ2-7	ASSLGGTSETSEQY
TRBV2	TRBJ1-2	ARKTGHYGYT
TRBV6-1	TRBJ1-3	ASSVQTGLFSGNTIY
TRBV15	TRBJ1-5	ATSSRTGGKPQH
TRBV28	TRBJ1-5	ASTFVPTRQNSNQPQH
TRBV5-6	TRBJ1-2	ASSLAGDGYGYT
TRBV7-2	TRBJ2-3	ASSLTLAGTDTQY
TRBV6-1	TRBJ1-2	ASSESVPKSPGYGYT
TRBV6-4	TRBJ2-7	ASARRGPPYEQY
TRBV12-5	TRBJ1-2	ASGLVLSPGRVLTFRPTYGYT
TRBV4-1	TRBJ1-1	ASSRGTGAKAF
TRBV7-9	TRBJ2-7	ASSSVRDRGLGEQY
TRBV28	TRBJ1-5	ASSFPGYSNQPQH
TRBV5-1	TRBJ2-3	ASSNPTTRSRTDTQY